This T cell receptor (beta chain) was sequenced during a study of response to subunit inactivated influenza vaccine. Study-wide results and limits: There was a suggestion from the authors that each seasonal influenza vaccination recruits few new T cells.

TCRdb redid the calling of the RT-PCR reads with MiXCR, one entry per CDR3 protein. The sample records about 780,000 distinct CDR3 sequences, around 18% being singletons. V gave up 2 bases and J gave up 0 bases, with 13 bases separating them. Germline V gives CDR1 DFQATT, CDR2 SNEGSKA (reference sequence). This CDR3 contains 15 residues. This clonotype was counted only a few times. As yet, its antigen is unknown. The chain carries TRBV20-1 and TRBJ2-5; a weak D match, TRBD1 (6 bases). The sequence derives from a man aged 50 to 60 who received an inactivated influenza vaccine. The sample in question was PBMCs from blood, obtained roughly 5 days after vaccination. The CDR3 sequence is CSARSYREYQETQYF. DNA for the CDR3: TGCAGTGCTAGATCATACAGGGAGTACCAAGAGACCCAGTACTTC.